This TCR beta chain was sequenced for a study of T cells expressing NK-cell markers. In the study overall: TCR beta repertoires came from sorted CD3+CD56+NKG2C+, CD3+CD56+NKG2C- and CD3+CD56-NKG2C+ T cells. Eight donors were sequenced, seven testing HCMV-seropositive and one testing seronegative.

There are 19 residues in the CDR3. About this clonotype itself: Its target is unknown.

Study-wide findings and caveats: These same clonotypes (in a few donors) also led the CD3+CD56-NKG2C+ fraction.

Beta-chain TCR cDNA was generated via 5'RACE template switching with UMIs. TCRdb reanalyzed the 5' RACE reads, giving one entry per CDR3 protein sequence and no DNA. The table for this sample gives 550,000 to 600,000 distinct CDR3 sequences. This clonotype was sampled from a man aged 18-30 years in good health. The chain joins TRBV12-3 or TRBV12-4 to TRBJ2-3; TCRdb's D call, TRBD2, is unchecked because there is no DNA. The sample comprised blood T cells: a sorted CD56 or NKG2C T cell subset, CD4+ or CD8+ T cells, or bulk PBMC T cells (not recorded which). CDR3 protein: CASSLGLAGGTSMTDTQYF.